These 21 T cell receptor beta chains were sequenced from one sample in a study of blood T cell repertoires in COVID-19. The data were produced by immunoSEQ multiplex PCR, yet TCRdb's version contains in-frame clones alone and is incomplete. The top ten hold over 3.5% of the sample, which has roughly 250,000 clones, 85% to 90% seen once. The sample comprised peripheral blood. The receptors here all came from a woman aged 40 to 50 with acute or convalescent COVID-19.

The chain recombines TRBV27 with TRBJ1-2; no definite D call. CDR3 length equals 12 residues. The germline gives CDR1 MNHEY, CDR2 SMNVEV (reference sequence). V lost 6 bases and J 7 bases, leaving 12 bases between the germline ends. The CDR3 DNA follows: TGTGCCAGCAGCCCTCGGGGAGCTGGCTACACCTTC. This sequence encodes CASSPRGAGYTF.

CDR3 in DNA: TGTGCCAGCACCTTTCGGCCCAGGGGCAAGACCACTGAAGCTTTCTTT. Amino acids: CASTFRPRGKTTEAFF. The chain recombines TRBV11-2 with TRBJ1-1; TRBD1 might be the D (6 bases). Germline lookup yields CDR1 SGHAT and CDR2 FQNNGV. The V end was cut by 7 bases, the J end by 4 bases, with 22 bases between. CDR3 length: 16 amino acids.

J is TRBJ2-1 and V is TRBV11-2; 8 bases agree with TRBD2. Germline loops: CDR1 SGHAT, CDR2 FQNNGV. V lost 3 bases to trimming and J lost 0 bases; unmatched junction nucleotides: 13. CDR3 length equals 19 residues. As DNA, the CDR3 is TGTGCCAGCAGCTTCCGAAGGACTAGCAAGGTGAGCTCCTACAATGAGCAGTTCTTC. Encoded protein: CASSFRRTSKVSSYNEQFF.

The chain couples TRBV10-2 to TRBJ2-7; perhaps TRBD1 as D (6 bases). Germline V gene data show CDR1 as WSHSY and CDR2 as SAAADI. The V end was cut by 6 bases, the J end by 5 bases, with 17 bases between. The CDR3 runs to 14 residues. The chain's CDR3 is CASRTGLGDDEQYV. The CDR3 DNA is TGCGCCAGCAGGACAGGTTTAGGCGATGACGAGCAGTACGTC.

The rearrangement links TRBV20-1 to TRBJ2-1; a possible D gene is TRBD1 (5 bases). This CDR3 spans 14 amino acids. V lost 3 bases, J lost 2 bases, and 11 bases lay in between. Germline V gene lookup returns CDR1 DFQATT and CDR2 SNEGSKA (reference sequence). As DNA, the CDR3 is TGCAGTGCTAGTTTAGGGGCCGCCTACAATGAGCAGTTCTTC. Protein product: CSASLGAAYNEQFF.

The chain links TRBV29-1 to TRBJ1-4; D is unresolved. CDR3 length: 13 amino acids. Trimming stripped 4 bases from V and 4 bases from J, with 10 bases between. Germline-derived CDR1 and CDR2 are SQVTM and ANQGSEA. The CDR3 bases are TGCAGCGTTGCCAAGGACTTTAATGAAAAACTGTTTTTT. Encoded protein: CSVAKDFNEKLFF.

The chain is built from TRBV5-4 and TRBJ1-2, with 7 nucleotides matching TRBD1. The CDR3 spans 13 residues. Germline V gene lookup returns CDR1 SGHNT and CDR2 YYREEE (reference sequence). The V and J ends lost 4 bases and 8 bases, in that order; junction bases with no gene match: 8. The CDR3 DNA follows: TGTGCCAGCAGCGCAAGAACAGGGGCCGGCTACACCTTC. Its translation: CASSARTGAGYTF. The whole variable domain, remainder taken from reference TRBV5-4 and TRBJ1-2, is ETGVTQSPTHLIKTRGQQVTLRCSSQSGHNTVSWYQQALGQGPQFIFQYYREEENGRGNFPPRFSGLQFPNYSSELNVNALELDDSALYLCASSARTGAGYTFGSGTRLTVV.

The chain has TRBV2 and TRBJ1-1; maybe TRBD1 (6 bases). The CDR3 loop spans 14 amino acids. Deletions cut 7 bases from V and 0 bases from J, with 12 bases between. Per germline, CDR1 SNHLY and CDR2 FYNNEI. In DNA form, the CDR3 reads TGTGCCAGCATGCGACAGGTTATGAACACTGAAGCTTTCTTT. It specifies CASMRQVMNTEAFF.

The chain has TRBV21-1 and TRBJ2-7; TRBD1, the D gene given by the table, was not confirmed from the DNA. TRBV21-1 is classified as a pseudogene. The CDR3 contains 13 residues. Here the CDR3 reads CASSRYSSYEQYV. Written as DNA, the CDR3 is TGTGCCAGCAGCAGGTACAGTTCCTACGAGCAGTACGTC.

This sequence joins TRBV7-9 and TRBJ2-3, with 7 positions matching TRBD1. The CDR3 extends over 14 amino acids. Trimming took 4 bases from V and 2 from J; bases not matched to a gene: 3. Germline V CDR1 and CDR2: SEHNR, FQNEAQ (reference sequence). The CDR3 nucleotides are TGTGCCAGCAGCTCCACAGGGGACACAGATACGCAGTATTTT. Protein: CASSSTGDTDTQYF.

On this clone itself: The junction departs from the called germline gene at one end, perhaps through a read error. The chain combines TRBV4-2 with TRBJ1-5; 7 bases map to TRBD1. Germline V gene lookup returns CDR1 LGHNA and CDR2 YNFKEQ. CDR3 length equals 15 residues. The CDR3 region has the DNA TGTGCCAGCAGCGAAGACAGGGTTACCAATCAGCCCCAGCATTTT. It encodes CASSEDRVTNQPQHF.

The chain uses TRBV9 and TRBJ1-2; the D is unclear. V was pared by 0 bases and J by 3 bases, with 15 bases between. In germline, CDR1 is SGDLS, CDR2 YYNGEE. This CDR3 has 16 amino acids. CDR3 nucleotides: TGTGCCAGCAGCGTAGCTAAGGACGGGAGGGACTATGGCTACACCTTC. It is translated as CASSVAKDGRDYGYTF.

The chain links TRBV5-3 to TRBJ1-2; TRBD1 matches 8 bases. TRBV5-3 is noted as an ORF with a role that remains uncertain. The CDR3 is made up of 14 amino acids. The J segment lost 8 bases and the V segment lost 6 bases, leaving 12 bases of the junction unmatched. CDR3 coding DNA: TGTGCCAGAATAAGGACAGGGCGGAAGGGGGGCTACACCTTC. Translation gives CARIRTGRKGGYTF.

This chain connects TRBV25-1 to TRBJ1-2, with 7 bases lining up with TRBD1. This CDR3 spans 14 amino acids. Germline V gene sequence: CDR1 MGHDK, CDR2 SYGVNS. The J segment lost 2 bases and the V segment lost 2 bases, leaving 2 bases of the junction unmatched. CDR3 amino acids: CASSEAGGNYGYTF. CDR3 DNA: TGTGCCAGCAGTGAAGCAGGGGGGAACTATGGCTACACCTTC.

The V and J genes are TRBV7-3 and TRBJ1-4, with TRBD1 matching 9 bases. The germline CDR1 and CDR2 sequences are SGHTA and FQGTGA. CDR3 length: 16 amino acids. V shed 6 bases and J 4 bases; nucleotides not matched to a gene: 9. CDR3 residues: CASSLTGGMGNEKLFF. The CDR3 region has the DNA TGTGCCAGCAGTCTCACAGGGGGCATGGGTAATGAAAAACTGTTTTTT. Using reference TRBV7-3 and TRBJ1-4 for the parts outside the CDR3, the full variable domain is GAGVSQTPSNKVTEKGKYVELRCDPISGHTALYWYRQSLGQGPEFLIYFQGTGAADDSGLPNDRFFAVRPEGSVSTLKIQRTERGDSAVYLCASSLTGGMGNEKLFFGSGTQLSVL.

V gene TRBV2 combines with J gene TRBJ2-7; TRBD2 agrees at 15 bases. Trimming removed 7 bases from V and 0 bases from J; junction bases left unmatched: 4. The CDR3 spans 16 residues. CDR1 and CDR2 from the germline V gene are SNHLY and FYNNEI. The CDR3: CASKGLAGGSSYEQYV. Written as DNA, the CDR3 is TGTGCCAGCAAGGGACTAGCGGGGGGAAGCTCCTACGAGCAGTACGTC.

CDR3 protein: CASSEGSYPLNTIYF. The DNA of the CDR3 is TGTGCCAGCAGTGAAGGTTCCTACCCGTTAAACACCATATATTTT. The chain has TRBV6-1 and TRBJ1-3; no firm D call. From germline, CDR1 is MNHNS and CDR2 SASEGT. The V gene lost 1 base and the J gene lost 6 bases, with 13 bases spanning the gap. CDR3 length: 15 amino acids.

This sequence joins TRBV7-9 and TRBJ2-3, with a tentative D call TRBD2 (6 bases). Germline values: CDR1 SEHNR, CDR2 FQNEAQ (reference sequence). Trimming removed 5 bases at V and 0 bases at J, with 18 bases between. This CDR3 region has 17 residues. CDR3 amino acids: CASSPFGSPSSTDTQYF. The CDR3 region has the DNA TGTGCCAGCAGCCCCTTCGGGAGCCCCTCTAGCACAGATACGCAGTATTTT.

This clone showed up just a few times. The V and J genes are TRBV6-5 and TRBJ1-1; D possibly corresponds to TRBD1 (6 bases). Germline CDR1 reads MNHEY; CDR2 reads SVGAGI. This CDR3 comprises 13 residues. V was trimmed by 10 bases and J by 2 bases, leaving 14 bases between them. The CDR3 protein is CATSGHPNTEAFF. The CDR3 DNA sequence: TGTGCCACCTCGGGACACCCCAACACTGAAGCTTTCTTT.

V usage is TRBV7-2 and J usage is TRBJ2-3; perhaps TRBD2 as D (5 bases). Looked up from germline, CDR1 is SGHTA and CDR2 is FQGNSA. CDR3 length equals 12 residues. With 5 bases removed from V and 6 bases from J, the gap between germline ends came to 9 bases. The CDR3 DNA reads TGTGCCAGCAGCCTTCAGCGGGATACGCAGTATTTT. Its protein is CASSLQRDTQYF.

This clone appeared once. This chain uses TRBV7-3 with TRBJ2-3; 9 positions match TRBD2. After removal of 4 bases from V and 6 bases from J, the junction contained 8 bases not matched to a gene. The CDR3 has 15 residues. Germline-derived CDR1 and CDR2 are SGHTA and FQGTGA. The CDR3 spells CASSSLAGGHDTQYF. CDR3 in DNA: TGTGCCAGCAGCTCCCTGGCGGGGGGGCACGATACGCAGTATTTT. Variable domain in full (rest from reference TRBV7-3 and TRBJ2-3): GAGVSQTPSNKVTEKGKYVELRCDPISGHTALYWYRQSLGQGPEFLIYFQGTGAADDSGLPNDRFFAVRPEGSVSTLKIQRTERGDSAVYLCASSSLAGGHDTQYFGPGTRLTVL.